The 18 T cell receptor beta chains below come from one sample, sequenced in a study of blood T cell repertoires in COVID-19. Libraries were prepared by immunoSEQ multiplex PCR; TCRdb keeps only in-frame clonotypes and omits some of them. The sample includes approximately 180,000 clones, approximately 85% of them seen just once. Source material: PBMCs or T cells enriched from blood (not recorded which). The receptors here all came from a man aged 35 to 55 who had recovered from COVID-19.

The chain recombines TRBV6-2 or TRBV6-3 with TRBJ2-7, with D maybe TRBD1 (6 bases). CDR1 MNHEY and CDR2 SVGEGT come from the germline V gene. The CDR3 covers 14 residues. With 5 bases removed from V and 7 bases from J, the gap between germline ends came to 18 bases. CDR3 amino acids: CASSVLGQPWEQYF. As DNA, the CDR3 is TGTGCCAGCAGTGTCCTTGGACAGCCCTGGGAGCAGTACTTC.

This clone was recorded only once. This sequence joins TRBV19 and TRBJ2-2, with D perhaps matching TRBD2 (5 bases). Per the germline V gene, CDR1 is LNHDA and CDR2 is SQIVND (reference sequence). V lost 8 bases, J lost 1 base, and 8 bases lay in between. The CDR3 spans 13 residues. CDR3 sequence reads: CASSGLNTGELFF. In DNA form, the CDR3 reads TGTGCCAGTTCAGGACTGAACACCGGGGAGCTGTTTTTT.

The rearrangement links TRBV12-5 to TRBJ1-2, with D possibly being TRBD1 (6 bases). The CDR3 spans 12 residues. V was clipped by 6 bases and J by 4 bases, with 9 bases between them. Germline V lookup: CDR1 LGHNT, CDR2 FRNRAP. The CDR3 DNA reads TGTGCTAGTGGCACGGACAGCTATGGCTACACCTTC. Residues: CASGTDSYGYTF.

The chain links TRBV30 to TRBJ1-2, with 10 bases matching TRBD1. J gave up 2 bases and V 0 bases, and 9 bases lay outside the gene matches. The CDR3 is 17 residues long. Germline CDR1 GTSNPN, CDR2 SVGIG (reference sequence). The CDR3 loop reads CAWSVRPGQGGNYGYTF. CDR3 nucleotide sequence: TGTGCCTGGAGTGTACGGCCAGGACAGGGGGGAAACTATGGCTACACCTTC.

The chain has TRBV3-1 (or the pseudogene TRBV3-2) and TRBJ2-1; 12 bases align to TRBD2. The CDR3 spans 16 residues. Germline V lookup: CDR1 LGHDT, CDR2 YNNKEL (reference sequence). After removal of 4 bases from V and 8 bases from J, the junction contained 9 bases not matched to a gene. This CDR3 is CASSRMGLAGGDEQFF. CDR3 DNA sequence: TGTGCCAGCAGCCGGATGGGACTAGCGGGTGGGGATGAGCAGTTCTTC.

V is TRBV19 and J is TRBJ2-1; possible D gene TRBD2, 5 bases. Germline-derived CDR1 and CDR2 are LNHDA and SQIVND (reference sequence). The V and J ends lost 5 bases and 3 bases respectively, with 17 bases between them. The CDR3 has 16 amino acids. The CDR3 sequence is CASSSLVAGSYNEQFF. The CDR3 bases are TGTGCCAGTAGTTCCCTTGTCGCGGGCAGCTACAATGAGCAGTTCTTC.

This chain connects TRBV28 to TRBJ1-5; 8 bases are a match to TRBD1. Germline V gene lookup returns CDR1 MDHEN and CDR2 SYDVKM. The CDR3 length is 16 residues. The V and J ends lost 4 bases and 7 bases, in that order; junction bases with no gene match: 12. The CDR3 DNA is TGTGCCAGCAGTTCTACCCCGCCACAGGGGGACCAGCCCCAGCATTTT. The encoded protein is CASSSTPPQGDQPQHF.

V and J are TRBV6-2 or TRBV6-3 and TRBJ1-5, with a possible D match to TRBD1 (6 bases). Per germline, CDR1 MNHEY and CDR2 SVGEGT. The length of the CDR3 is 17 residues. With 5 bases removed from V and 1 base from J, the gap between germline ends came to 18 bases. Written as DNA, the CDR3 is TGTGCCAGCAGTCGTTCGTGGGGGCGCCGGAGCAATCAGCCCCAGCATTTT. Its translation: CASSRSWGRRSNQPQHF.

The J gene is TRBJ2-2, the V gene TRBV19, with 7 bases matching TRBD1. CDR1 and CDR2 from the germline V gene are LNHDA and SQIVND (reference sequence). With V trimmed by 5 bases and J by 3 bases, 12 bases remained unmatched. This CDR3 has 17 residues. The CDR3 loop is CASSARDRALYTGELFF. CDR3 bases: TGTGCCAGTAGTGCTCGAGACAGGGCCTTGTACACCGGGGAGCTGTTTTTT.

The CDR3 loop reads CASSQGQGINSPLHF. The CDR3 DNA is TGTGCCAGCAGCCAGGGACAGGGGATCAATTCACCCCTCCACTTT. The chain links TRBV3-1 (or the pseudogene TRBV3-2) to TRBJ1-6, with 10 bases matching TRBD1. J gave up 7 bases and V 3 bases, and 3 bases lay outside the gene matches. Germline values: CDR1 LGHDT, CDR2 YNNKEL (reference sequence). The CDR3 sequence is 15 residues long.

This chain joins TRBV7-9 and TRBJ1-4; D ambiguous. The V and J ends lost 5 bases and 8 bases respectively, with 9 bases between them. The CDR3 sequence is 12 residues long. The V gene's germline CDR1 is SEHNR and CDR2 FQNEAQ (reference sequence). The CDR3 sequence: CASSLGGEKLFF. DNA of the CDR3: TGTGCCAGCAGCCTAGGAGGGGAAAAACTGTTTTTT.

A note on this clone: Other nucleotide sequences from this sample produce the same CDR3. The chain joins TRBV19 to TRBJ1-2; possible D gene TRBD1, 5 bases. The CDR3 extends over 13 amino acids. Germline CDR1 LNHDA, CDR2 SQIVND (reference sequence). V was trimmed by 1 base and J by 8 bases, leaving 11 bases between them. The CDR3 spells CASSIGRGYGYTF. For the CDR3, the DNA is TGTGCCAGTAGTATAGGGCGGGGGTACGGCTACACCTTC.

The rearrangement links TRBV14 to TRBJ1-2; 11 positions agree with TRBD1. Per the germline V gene, CDR1 is SGHDN and CDR2 is FVKESK. The V gene end was trimmed by 0 bases and the J gene end by 4 bases; junction bases not matched to a gene: 4. The CDR3 totals 16 residues. CDR3 DNA: TGTGCCAGCAGCCAAGACCGGACAGGGGGCCCCTATGGCTACACCTTC. This sequence encodes CASSQDRTGGPYGYTF.

This clone was picked up one time. The chain uses TRBV28 and TRBJ1-1; possible D gene TRBD1, 5 bases. V was trimmed by 8 bases and J by 4 bases, leaving 17 bases between them. Germline V lookup: CDR1 MDHEN, CDR2 SYDVKM. CDR3 length equals 14 residues. CDR3 loop: CASYRGGLSTEAFF. CDR3 nucleotide sequence: TGTGCCAGCTATCGGGGGGGATTGAGCACTGAAGCTTTCTTT.

V is TRBV27 and J is TRBJ1-3, with D perhaps matching TRBD1 (6 bases). V was shortened by 10 bases and J by 0 bases, with 10 bases between the two germline ends. Germline V CDR1 and CDR2: MNHEY, SMNVEV (reference sequence). The length of the CDR3 is 13 residues. The CDR3 nucleotides read TGTGCCACCCGGACAGCCTCTGGAAACACCATATATTTT. The encoded protein is CATRTASGNTIYF.

V and J are TRBV4-2 and TRBJ1-4, with TRBD1 matching 10 bases. V gave up 0 bases and J gave up 6 bases; unmatched junction bases: 1. The CDR3 runs to 15 residues. From germline, CDR1 is LGHNA and CDR2 YNFKEQ. CDR3 in amino acids: CASSQDGTGDEKLFF. The CDR3 DNA reads TGTGCCAGCAGCCAAGACGGGACAGGGGATGAAAAACTGTTTTTT.

The rearrangement joins TRBV27 to TRBJ1-2; no reliable D call. The CDR3 has 12 amino acids. Per germline, CDR1 MNHEY and CDR2 SMNVEV (reference sequence). V lost 9 bases, J lost 6 bases, and 14 bases lay in between. CDR3 nucleotides: TGTGCCAGTTCCCAAAATTCAGATGGCTACACCTTC. Amino acids: CASSQNSDGYTF.

The V gene is TRBV10-3, the J gene TRBJ2-1; 14 bases fit TRBD2. Unmatched junction bases numbered 3, after V lost 2 bases and J lost 6 bases. Germline CDR1 ENHRY, CDR2 SYGVKD. This CDR3 comprises 16 residues. Here the CDR3 reads CAISEPTSGRANEQFF. For the CDR3, the DNA is TGTGCCATCAGTGAGCCGACTAGCGGGAGGGCCAATGAGCAGTTCTTC.